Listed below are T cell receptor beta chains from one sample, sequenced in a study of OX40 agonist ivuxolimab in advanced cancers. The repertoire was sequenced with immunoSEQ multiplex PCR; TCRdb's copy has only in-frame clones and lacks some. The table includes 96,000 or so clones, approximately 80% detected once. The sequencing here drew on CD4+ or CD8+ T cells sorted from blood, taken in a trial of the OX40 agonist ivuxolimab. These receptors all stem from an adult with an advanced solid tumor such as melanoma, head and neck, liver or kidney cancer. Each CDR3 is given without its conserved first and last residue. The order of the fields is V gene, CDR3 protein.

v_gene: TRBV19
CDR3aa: ASSIGRQGRNYGYT

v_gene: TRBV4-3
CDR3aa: ASSQNLSPNTEAF

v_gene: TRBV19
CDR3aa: ASSTPGSDTQY

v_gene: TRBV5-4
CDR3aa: ASSLMRNTEAF

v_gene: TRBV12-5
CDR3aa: ASGRTNEQY

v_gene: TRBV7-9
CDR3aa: ASRGTSGRSDTQY

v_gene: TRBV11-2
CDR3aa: ASSQDRGRETQY

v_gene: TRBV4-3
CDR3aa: ASSHRTGTSPGELF

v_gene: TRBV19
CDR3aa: ASGGTGNQPQH

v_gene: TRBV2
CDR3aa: ASSLRDTNTGELF

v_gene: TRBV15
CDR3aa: ATSPSGPGGTQY

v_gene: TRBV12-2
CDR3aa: ASRRRESTDTQY

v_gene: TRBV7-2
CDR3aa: ASSLASPGGYGYT

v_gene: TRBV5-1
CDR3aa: ASSLAGGYTGELF

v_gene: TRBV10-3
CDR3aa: AISDPGGRLEAF

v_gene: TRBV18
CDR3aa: ASSVSGTAYEKLF

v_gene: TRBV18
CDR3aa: ASSRGQGQDPGAF

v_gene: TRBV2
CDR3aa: ASSEGWRGWNEQF

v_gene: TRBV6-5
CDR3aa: ASSPREAPNGYT

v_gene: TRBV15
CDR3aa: ATGGTGELF

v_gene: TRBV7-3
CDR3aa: ASSLGRTGTDTQY

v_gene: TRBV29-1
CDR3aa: SAVAESSTDTQY

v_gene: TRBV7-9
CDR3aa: ASSEQGTSYEQY

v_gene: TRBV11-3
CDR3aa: ASSRYSNQPQH

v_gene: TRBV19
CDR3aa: ASSTDAGTNKLF

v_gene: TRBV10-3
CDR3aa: AISDRDLGATDTQY

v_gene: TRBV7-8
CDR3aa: ASSKGGEQY

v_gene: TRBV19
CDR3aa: ASRTGNGELF

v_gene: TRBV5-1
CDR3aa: ASSLDRRGDAYEQY

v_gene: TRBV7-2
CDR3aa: ASSLTERGASSTDTQY

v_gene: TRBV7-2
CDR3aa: ASSLGTGMNTIY

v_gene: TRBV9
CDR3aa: ASSVATKPSEAF

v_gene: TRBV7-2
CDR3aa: ASGDSQPQH

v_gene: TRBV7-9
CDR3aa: ASSLRGQENSPLH

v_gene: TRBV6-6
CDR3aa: ASSYLGQGRYNEQF

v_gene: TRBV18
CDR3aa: ASSPGGLEETQY

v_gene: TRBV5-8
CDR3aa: ASSLAASVAYEQY

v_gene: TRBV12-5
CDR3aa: ASGLAYEQY

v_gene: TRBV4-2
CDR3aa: ASTQSALSLNYGYT

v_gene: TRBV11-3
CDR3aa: ASSLGGRTNNEQF

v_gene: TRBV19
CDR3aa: ASSPASGRYEQY

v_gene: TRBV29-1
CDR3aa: SLKVGYEQF

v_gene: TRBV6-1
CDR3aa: ASDSGGDNNEQF

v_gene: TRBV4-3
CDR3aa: ASSQDKGYGYT

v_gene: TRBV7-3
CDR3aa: ASSLRAGGVYGYT